This T cell receptor beta chain was observed in a study of shared clonotypes between healthy human individuals. Turning to the study itself: A couple of female and a few male donors aged 18 to 49 were enrolled. Used for every donor were three CD4 naive, three CD4 memory, two CD8 naive and one CD8 memory plate.

Profiled with immunoSEQ multiplex PCR; TCRdb holds only in-frame clones, not every one. This sample has approximately 2.3 million clones, with approximately 95% found just once. Study observations and caveats: Shared clonotypes across all four donors exceeded non-shared ones in generation probability.

Regarding this clone: Its antigen is unknown.

This sequence was found in a man in his late teens or twenties in good health. Some clones in this sample may be carry-over from other donors' samples. The sequenced material came from naive CD4+ T cells from PBMCs. Indicated subset: CD45RA+ positively selected.

This chain's CDR3 is CASGADRRSSAEAFF. The CDR3 DNA is TGTGCCAGTGGGGCCGACAGACGTAGCTCCGCTGAAGCTTTCTTT. The rearrangement links TRBV6-1 to TRBJ1-1, with D tentatively TRBD1 (5 bases). From germline, CDR1 is MNHNS and CDR2 SASEGT. The V end lost 9 bases, the J end lost 6 bases, and 23 bases lay between the germline ends. The CDR3 length is 15 residues.